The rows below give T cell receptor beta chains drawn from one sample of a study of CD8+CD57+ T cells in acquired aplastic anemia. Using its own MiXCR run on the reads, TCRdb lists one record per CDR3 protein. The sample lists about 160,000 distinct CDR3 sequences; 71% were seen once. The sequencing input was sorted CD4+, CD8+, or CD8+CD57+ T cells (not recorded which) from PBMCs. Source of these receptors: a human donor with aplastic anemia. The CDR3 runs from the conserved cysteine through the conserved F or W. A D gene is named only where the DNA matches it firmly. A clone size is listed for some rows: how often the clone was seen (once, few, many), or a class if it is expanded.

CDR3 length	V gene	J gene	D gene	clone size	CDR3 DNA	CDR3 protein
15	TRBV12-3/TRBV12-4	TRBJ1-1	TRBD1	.	TGTGCCAGCACCTTTTCGACAGGGATGAGGACTGAAGCTTTCTTT	CASTFSTGMRTEAFF
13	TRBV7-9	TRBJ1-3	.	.	TGTGCCAGCACCGTTGGGGGACAAGACACCATATATTTT	CASTVGGQDTIYF
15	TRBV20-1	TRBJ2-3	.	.	TGCAGTGCTTCGGAGCGGAGACTTAGCACAGATACGCAGTATTTT	CSASERRLSTDTQYF
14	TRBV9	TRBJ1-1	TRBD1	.	TGTGCCAGCAGCGCCACAGGGGGAGAGACTGAAGCTTTCTTT	CASSATGGETEAFF
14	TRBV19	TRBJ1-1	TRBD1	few	TGTGCCAGTAGGGACCCTCGGGACAGCACTGAAGCTTTCTTT	CASRDPRDSTEAFF
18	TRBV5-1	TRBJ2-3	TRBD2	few	TGCGCCAGCAGCTTGCGGCCGGCGGGGGGGCCTAGGCCAGATACGCAGTATTTT	CASSLRPAGGPRPDTQYF
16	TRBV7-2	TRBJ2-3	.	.	TGTGCCAGCAGCTCGGCGGGGGCGGGGAATACAGATACGCAGTATTTT	CASSSAGAGNTDTQYF
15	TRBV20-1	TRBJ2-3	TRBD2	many	TGCAGTGCTAGAGGACTAGCGGGGGGCACAGATACGCAGTATTTT	CSARGLAGGTDTQYF
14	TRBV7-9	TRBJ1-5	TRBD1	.	TGTGCCAGCAGCTTAGGGTCAGGGGGGCAGCCCCAGCATTTT	CASSLGSGGQPQHF
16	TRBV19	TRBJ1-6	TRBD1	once	TGTGCCAGTAGTACCGACCCAGGGGGCGAAGGTTCACCCCTCCACTTT	CASSTDPGGEGSPLHF
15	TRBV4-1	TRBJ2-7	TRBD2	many	TGCGCCACGCGACTAGCGGGTCATTACTCCTACGAGCAGTACTTC	CATRLAGHYSYEQYF
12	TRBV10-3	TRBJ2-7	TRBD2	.	TGTGCCATCAGTAGCGGGGGGTACGAGCAGTACTTC	CAISSGGYEQYF
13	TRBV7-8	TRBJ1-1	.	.	TGTGCCAGCAGGATTACAGGGCCCACTGAAGCTTTCTTT	CASRITGPTEAFF
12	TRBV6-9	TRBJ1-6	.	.	TGTGCCAGCCACCTGGGGAGTTCACCCCTCCACTTT	CASHLGSSPLHF
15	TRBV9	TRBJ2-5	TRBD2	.	TGTGCCAGCGCCTCCTCTAGCGGCAAACAAGAGACCCAGTACTTC	CASASSSGKQETQYF
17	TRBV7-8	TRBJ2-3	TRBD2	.	TGTGCCAGCAGCTTCGGGGGGTCTAGCGGGGCTTCAGATACGCAGTATTTT	CASSFGGSSGASDTQYF
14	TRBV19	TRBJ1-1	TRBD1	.	TGTGCCAGTAGTAAGACAGGGGGCGTCACTGAAGCTTTCTTT	CASSKTGGVTEAFF
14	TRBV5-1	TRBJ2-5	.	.	TGCGCCAGCATGTCAGGCAGGACTAAAGAGACCCAGTACTTC	CASMSGRTKETQYF
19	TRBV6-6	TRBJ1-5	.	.	TGTGCCAGCAGTTACGGTGTAGGGGCCTTTTTTTATAGCAATCAGCCCCAGCATTTT	CASSYGVGAFFYSNQPQHF
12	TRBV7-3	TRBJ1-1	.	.	TGTGCCAGCAGCTTAAAGGGAACTGAAGCTTTCTTT	CASSLKGTEAFF
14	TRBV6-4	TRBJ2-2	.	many	TGTGCCAGCAGTGACTCTCTGGATACCGGGGAGCTGTTTTTT	CASSDSLDTGELFF
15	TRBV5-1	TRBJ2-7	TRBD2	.	TGCGCCAGCAGCCCAGGGCTAGCGGGGACCGACGAGCAGTACTTC	CASSPGLAGTDEQYF
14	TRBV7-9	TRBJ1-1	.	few	TGTGCCAGCAGCTTAGCCGGTAGGAACACTGAAGCTTTCTTT	CASSLAGRNTEAFF